This TCR beta chain comes out of a study of blood T cell repertoires in COVID-19. The J segment lost 8 bases and the V segment lost 0 bases, leaving 8 bases of the junction unmatched. CDR1 is SGHTS and CDR2 is YDEGEE in the germline V gene. There are 16 residues in the CDR3. The table came from immunoSEQ multiplex PCR; TCRdb's copy has only in-frame clones and leaves some out. The table includes 150,000 to 200,000 clones, roughly four fifths detected once. Sequencing was performed on peripheral blood. The genes are TRBV5-8 and TRBJ2-1, with 10 bases identical to TRBD2. The TCR sequence derives from a woman aged 70-85 years with COVID-19, enrolled during active disease. CDR3 nucleotides: TGTGCCAGCAGCTTGGAGGCTAGCGGGAGTCGAGATGAGCAGTTCTTC. Encoded protein: CASSLEASGSRDEQFF.